The rows below give T cell receptor beta chains drawn from one sample of a study of response to subunit inactivated influenza vaccine. Via MiXCR, TCRdb re-called the RT-PCR reads, giving one row per CDR3 protein. The sample carries 250,000 to 350,000 distinct CDR3 sequences, approximately 21% recorded once. The input for sequencing was PBMCs from blood, taken 21 months after vaccination. The receptors here all came from a man between 45 and 75 years old who received an inactivated influenza vaccine. CDR3s include the opening cysteine and the closing phenylalanine or tryptophan. D genes are given only for firm matches. A clone size is listed for some rows: how often the clone was seen (once, few, many), or a class if it is expanded.

clone_size j_call d_call v_call cdr3_aa cdr3_nt
NA TRBJ1-1 NA TRBV27 CARRDEAFF TGTGCCCGCAGGGATGAAGCTTTCTTT
few TRBJ2-7 NA TRBV20-1 CSAQPGTRPSAQYF TGCAGTGCCCAGCCCGGGACAAGACCCTCGGCGCAGTACTTC
NA TRBJ1-3 NA TRBV19 CASIGTGNTIYF TGTGCCAGTATCGGGACTGGAAACACCATATATTTT
few TRBJ1-4 NA TRBV4-1 CASSQDPKTNEKLFF TGCGCCAGCAGCCAAGATCCGAAGACTAATGAAAAACTGTTTTTT
NA TRBJ2-7 TRBD2 TRBV5-4 CASSLGGLGYEQYF TGTGCCAGCAGCCTGGGGGGACTAGGGTACGAGCAGTACTTC
NA TRBJ1-5 NA TRBV28 CASTLGPRPQHF TGTGCCAGCACCCTGGGGCCCAGGCCCCAGCATTTT
NA TRBJ2-1 NA TRBV5-1 CASRAGTPASNEQFF TGCGCCAGCAGGGCCGGGACTCCCGCCTCCAATGAGCAGTTCTTC
few TRBJ1-1 TRBD1 TRBV20-1 CSARQGGTGRGFF TGCAGTGCTAGACAGGGGGGGACAGGCCGGGGTTTCTTT
few TRBJ1-5 NA TRBV12-3/TRBV12-4 CASSYGEGNQPQHF TGTGCCAGCAGCTATGGGGAGGGAAATCAGCCCCAGCATTTT
NA TRBJ2-1 TRBD2 TRBV2 CASSSTAGATEQFF TGTGCCAGCAGTTCCACAGCGGGAGCCACTGAGCAGTTCTTC
few TRBJ1-2 NA TRBV7-9 CASSLVQLYGYTF TGTGCCAGCAGCTTGGTACAGCTCTATGGCTACACCTTC